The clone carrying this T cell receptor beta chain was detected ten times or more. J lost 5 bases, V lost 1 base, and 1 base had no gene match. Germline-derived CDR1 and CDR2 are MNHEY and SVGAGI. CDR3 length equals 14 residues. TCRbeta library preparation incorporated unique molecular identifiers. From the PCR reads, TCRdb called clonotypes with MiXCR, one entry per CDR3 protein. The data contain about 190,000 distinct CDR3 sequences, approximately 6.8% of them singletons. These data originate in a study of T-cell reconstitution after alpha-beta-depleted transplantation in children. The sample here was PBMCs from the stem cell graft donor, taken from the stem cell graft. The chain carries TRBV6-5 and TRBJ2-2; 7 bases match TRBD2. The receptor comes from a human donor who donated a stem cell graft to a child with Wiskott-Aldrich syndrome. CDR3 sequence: CASSYWGGTGELFF. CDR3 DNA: TGTGCCAGCAGTTACTGGGGGGGAACCGGGGAGCTGTTTTTT.